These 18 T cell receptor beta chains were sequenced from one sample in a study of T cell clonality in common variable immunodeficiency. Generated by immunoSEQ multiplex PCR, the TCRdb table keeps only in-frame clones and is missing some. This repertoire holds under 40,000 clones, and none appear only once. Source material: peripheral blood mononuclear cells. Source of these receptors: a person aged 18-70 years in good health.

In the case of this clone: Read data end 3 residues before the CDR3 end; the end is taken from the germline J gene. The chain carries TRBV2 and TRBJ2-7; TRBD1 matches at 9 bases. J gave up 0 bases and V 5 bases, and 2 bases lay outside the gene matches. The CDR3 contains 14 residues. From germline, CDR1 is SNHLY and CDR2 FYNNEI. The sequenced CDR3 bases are TGTGCCAGCAGTAAGGACAGGGGCTCCTACGAG. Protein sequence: CASSKDRGSYE. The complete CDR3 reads CASSKDRGSYEQYF.

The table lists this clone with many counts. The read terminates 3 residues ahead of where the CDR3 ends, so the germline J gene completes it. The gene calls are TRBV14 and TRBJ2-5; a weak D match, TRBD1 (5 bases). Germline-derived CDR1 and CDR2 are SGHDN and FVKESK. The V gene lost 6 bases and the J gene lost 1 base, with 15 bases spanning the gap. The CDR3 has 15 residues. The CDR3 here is CASSQGYVFQETQYF. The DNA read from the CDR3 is TGTGCCAGCAGTCAGGGCTACGTATTCCAAGAGACC.

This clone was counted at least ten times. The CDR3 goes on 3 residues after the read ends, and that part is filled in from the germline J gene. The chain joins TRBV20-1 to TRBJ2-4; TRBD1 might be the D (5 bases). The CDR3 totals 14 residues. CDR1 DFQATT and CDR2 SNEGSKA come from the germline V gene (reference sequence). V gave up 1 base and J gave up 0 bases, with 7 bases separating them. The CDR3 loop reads CSARGTLAKNIQYF. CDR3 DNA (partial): TGCAGTGCTAGAGGGACACTAGCCAAAAACATT.

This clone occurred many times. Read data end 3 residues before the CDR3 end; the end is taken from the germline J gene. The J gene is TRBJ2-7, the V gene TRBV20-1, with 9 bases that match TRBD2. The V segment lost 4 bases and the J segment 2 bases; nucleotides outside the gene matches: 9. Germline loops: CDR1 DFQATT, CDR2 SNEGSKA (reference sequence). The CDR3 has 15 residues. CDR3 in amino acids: CSAMGASGKTYEQYF. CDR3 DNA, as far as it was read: TGCAGTGCTATGGGAGCTAGCGGGAAAACCTACGAG.

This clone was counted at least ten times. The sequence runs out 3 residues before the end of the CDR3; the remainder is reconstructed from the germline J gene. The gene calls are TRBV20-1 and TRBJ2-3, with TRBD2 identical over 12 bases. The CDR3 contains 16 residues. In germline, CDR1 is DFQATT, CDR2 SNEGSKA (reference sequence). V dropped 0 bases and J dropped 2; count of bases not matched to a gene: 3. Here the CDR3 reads CSAREGLAGFTDTQYF. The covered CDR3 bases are TGCAGTGCTAGAGAGGGACTAGCGGGTTTCACAGATACG.

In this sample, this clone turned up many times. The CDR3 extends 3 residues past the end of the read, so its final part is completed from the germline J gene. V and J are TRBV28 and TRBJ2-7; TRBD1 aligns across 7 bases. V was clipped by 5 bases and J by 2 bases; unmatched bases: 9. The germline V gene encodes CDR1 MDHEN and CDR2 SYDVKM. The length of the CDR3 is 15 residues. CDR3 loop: CASSHRQGNTYEQYF. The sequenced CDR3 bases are TGTGCCAGCAGTCATCGACAGGGTAACACCTACGAG.

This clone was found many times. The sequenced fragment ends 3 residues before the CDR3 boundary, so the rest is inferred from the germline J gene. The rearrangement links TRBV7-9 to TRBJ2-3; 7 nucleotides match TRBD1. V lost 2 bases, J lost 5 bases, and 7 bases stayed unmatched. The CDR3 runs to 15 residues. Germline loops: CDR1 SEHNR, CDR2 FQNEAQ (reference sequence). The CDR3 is CASSLRTSGGDTQYF. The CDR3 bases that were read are TGTGCCAGCAGCTTAAGAACGTCAGGGGGAGATACG.

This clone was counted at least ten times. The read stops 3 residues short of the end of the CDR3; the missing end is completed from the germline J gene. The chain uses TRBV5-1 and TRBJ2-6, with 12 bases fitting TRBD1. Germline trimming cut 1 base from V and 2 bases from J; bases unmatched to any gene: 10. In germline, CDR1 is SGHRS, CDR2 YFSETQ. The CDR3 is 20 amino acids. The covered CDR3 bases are TGCGCCAGCAGCTTGTGGTCGGGGACAGGGGGCGCGACTGGGGCCAACGTC. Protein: CASSLWSGTGGATGANV. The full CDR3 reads CASSLWSGTGGATGANVLTF.

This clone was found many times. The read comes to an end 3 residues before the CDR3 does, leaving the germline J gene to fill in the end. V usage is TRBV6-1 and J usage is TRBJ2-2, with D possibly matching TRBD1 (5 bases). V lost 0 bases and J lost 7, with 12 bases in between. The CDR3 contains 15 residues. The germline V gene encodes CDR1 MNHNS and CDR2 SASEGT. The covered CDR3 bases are TGTGCCAGCAGTGAAGCTCAGGGAATAATCGGGGAG. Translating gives CASSEAQGIIGE. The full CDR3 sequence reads CASSEAQGIIGELFF.

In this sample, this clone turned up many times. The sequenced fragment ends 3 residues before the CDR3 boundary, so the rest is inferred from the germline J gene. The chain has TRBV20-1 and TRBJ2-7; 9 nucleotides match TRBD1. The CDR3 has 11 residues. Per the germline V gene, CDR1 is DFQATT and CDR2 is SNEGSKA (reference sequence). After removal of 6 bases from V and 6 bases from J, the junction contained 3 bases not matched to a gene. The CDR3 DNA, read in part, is TGCAGTGCAACAGGGGGCGGCGAG. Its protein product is CSATGGGE. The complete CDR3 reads CSATGGGEQYF.

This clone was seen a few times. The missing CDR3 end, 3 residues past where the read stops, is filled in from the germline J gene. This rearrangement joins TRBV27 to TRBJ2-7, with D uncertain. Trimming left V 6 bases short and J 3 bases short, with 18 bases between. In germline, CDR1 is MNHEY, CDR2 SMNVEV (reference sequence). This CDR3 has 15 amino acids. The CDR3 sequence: CASRTKGLSYYEQYF. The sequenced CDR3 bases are TGTGCCAGCAGGACGAAAGGGTTATCCTACTACGAG.

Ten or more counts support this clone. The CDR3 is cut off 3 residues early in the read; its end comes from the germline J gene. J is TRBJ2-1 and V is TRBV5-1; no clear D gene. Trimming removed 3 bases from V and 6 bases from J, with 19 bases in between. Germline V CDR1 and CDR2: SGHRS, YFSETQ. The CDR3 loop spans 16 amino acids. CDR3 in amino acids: CASSSSDLGAANEQFF. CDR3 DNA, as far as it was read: TGCGCCAGCAGCTCGTCAGATCTAGGTGCGGCCAATGAG.

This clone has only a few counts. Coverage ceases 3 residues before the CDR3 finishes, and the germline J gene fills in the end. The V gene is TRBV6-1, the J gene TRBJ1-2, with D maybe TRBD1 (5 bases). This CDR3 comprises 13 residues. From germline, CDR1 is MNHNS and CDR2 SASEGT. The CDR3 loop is CASSEVGRADYTF. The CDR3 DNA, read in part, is TGTGCCAGCAGTGAAGTGGGCAGGGCCGAC.

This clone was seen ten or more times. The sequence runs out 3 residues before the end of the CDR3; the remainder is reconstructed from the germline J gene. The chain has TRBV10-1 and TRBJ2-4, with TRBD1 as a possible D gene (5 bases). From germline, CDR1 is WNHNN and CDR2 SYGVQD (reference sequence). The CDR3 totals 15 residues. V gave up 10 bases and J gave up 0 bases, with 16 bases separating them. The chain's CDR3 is CAIRQTELAKNIQYF. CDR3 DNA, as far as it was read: TGCGCCATCCGACAGACTGAATTAGCCAAAAACATT.

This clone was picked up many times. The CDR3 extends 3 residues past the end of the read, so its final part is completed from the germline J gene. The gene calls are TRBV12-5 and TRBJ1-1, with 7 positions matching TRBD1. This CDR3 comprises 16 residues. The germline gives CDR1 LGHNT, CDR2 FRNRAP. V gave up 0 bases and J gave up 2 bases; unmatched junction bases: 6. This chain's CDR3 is CASGLVLGQLNTEAFF. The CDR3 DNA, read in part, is TGTGCTAGTGGTTTGGTACTGGGACAGCTAAACACTGAA.

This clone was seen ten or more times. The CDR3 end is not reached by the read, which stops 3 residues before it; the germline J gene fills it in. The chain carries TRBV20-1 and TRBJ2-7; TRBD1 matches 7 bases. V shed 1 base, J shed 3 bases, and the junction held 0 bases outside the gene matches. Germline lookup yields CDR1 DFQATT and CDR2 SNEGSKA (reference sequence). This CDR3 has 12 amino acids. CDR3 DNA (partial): TGCAGTGCTAGAGGACAGGGCTACGAG. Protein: CSARGQGYE. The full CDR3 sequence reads CSARGQGYEQYF.

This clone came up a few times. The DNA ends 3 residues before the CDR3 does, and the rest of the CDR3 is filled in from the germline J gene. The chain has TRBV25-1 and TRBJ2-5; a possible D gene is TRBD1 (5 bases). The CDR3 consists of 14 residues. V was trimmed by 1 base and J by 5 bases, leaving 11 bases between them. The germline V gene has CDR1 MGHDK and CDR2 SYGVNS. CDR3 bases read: TGTGCCAGCAGTGAATTTAAGGGGCAGGAGACC. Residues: CASSEFKGQET. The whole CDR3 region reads CASSEFKGQETQYF.

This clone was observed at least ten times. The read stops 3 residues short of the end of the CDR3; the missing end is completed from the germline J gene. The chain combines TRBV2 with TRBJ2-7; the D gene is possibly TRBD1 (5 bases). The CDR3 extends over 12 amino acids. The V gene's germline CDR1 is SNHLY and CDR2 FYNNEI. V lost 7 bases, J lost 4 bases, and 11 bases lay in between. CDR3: CASKRQSYEQYF. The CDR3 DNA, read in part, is TGTGCCAGCAAACGACAGTCTTACGAG.